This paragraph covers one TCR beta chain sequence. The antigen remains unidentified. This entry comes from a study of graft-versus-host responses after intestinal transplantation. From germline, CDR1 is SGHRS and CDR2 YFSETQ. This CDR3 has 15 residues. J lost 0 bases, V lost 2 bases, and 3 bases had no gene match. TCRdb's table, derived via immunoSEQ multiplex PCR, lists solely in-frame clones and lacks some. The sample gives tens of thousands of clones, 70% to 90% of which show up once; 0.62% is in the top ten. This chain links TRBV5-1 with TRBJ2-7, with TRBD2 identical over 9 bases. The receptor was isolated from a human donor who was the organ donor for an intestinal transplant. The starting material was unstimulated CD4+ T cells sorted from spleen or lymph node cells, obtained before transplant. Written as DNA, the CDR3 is TGCGCCAGCAGCTTCAGCGGGAGGAACTCCTACGAGCAGTACTTC. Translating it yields CASSFSGRNSYEQYF.